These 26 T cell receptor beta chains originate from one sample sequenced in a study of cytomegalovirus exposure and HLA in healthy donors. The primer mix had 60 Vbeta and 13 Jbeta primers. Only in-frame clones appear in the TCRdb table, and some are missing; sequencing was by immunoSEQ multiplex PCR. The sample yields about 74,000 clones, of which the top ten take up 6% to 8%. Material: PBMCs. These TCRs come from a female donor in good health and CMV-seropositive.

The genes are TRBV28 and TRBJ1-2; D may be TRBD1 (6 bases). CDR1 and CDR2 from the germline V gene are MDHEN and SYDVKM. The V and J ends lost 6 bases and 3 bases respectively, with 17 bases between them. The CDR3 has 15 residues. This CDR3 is CASSRVGAGDYGYTF. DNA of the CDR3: TGTGCCAGCAGCCGGGTCGGGGCAGGGGACTATGGCTACACCTTC.

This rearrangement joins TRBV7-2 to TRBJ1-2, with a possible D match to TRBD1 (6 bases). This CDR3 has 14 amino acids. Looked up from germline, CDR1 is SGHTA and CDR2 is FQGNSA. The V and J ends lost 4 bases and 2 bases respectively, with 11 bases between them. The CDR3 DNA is TGTGCCAGCAGCTCTACAGGGTTCAACTATGGCTACACCTTC. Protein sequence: CASSSTGFNYGYTF.

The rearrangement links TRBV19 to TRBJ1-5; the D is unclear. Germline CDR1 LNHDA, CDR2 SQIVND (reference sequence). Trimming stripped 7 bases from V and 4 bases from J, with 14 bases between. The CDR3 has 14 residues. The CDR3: CASTGVTANQPQHF. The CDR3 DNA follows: TGTGCCAGTACCGGGGTTACAGCAAATCAGCCCCAGCATTTT.

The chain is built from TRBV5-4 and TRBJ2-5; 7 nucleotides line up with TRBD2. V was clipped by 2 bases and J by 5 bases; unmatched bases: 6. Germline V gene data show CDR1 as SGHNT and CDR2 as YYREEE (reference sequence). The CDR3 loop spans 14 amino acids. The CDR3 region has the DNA TGTGCCAGCAGCTTTGAGCGGGGAGGGGAGACCCAGTACTTC. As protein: CASSFERGGETQYF.

CDR3 amino acids: CASSPAGEHNEQFF. The DNA of the CDR3 is TGTGCCAGCTCGCCTGCGGGAGAACACAATGAGCAGTTCTTC. This chain joins TRBV18 and TRBJ2-1; 7 bases line up with TRBD2. From germline, CDR1 is KGHSH and CDR2 LQKENI. The CDR3 contains 14 residues. Germline trimming cut 6 bases from V and 5 bases from J; bases unmatched to any gene: 7.

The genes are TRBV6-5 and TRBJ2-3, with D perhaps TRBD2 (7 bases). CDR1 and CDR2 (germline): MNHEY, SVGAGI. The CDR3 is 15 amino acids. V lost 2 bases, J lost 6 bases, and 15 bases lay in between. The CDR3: CASSYDGGGRDTQYF. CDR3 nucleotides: TGTGCCAGCAGTTACGATGGGGGGGGGCGTGATACGCAGTATTTT.

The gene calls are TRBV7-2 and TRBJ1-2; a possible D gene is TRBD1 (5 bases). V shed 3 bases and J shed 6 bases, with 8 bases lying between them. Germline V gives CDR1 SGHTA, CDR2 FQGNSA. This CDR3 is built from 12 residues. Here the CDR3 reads CASSLRGDGYTF. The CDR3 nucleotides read TGTGCCAGCAGCTTGCGGGGCGATGGCTACACCTTC.

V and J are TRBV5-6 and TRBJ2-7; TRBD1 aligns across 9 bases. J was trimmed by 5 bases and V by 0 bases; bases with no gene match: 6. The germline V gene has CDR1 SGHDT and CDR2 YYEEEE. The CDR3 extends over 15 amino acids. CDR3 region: CASSLGGDRADEQYF. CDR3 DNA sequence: TGTGCCAGCAGCTTGGGGGGGGACAGGGCCGACGAGCAGTACTTC.

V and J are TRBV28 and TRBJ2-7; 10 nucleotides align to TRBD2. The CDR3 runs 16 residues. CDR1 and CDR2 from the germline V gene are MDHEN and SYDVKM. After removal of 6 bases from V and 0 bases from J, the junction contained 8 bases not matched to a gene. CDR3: CASSPTSGLSSYEQYF. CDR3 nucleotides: TGTGCCAGCAGCCCGACTAGCGGGCTGAGCTCCTACGAGCAGTACTTC.

The CDR3 nucleotides are TGTGCCAGCAGGCCTGTCTTGGCCCGCTCCTACAATGAGCAGTTCTTC. It encodes CASRPVLARSYNEQFF. J is TRBJ2-1 and V is TRBV6-6; D unclear. Germline V CDR1 and CDR2: MNHNY, SVGAGI (reference sequence). The CDR3 length is 16 residues. Trimming left V 6 bases short and J 0 bases short, with 15 bases between.

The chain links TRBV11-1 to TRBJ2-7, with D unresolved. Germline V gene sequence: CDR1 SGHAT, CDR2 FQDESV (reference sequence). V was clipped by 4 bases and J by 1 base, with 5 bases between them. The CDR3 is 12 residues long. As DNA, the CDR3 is TGTGCCAGCAGCTCCAAATCCTACGAGCAGTACTTC. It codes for CASSSKSYEQYF.

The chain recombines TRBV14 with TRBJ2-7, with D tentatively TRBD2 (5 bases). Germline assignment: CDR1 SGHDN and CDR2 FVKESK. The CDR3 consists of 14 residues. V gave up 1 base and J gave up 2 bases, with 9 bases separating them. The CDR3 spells CASSQAGSAYEQYF. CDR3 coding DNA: TGTGCCAGCAGCCAAGCGGGAAGCGCCTACGAGCAGTACTTC.

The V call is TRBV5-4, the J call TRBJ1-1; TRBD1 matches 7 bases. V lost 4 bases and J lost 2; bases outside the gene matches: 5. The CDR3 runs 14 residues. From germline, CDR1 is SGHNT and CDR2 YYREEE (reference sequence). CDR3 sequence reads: CASSSRDRNTEAFF. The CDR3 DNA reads TGTGCCAGCAGCAGCCGGGACAGAAACACTGAAGCTTTCTTT. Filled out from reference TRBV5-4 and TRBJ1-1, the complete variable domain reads ETGVTQSPTHLIKTRGQQVTLRCSSQSGHNTVSWYQQALGQGPQFIFQYYREEENGRGNFPPRFSGLQFPNYSSELNVNALELDDSALYLCASSSRDRNTEAFFGQGTRLTVV.

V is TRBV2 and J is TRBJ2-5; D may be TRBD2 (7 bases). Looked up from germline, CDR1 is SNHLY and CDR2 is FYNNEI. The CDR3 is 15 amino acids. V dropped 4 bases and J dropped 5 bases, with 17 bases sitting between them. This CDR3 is CASSVSRGAFETQYF. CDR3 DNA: TGTGCCAGCAGTGTTTCCCGGGGGGCCTTTGAGACCCAGTACTTC. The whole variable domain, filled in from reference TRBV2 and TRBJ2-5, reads EPEVTQTPSHQVTQMGQEVILRCVPISNHLYFYWYRQILGQKVEFLVSFYNNEISEKSEIFDDQFSVERPDGSNFTLKIRSTKLEDSAMYFCASSVSRGAFETQYFGPGTRLLVL.

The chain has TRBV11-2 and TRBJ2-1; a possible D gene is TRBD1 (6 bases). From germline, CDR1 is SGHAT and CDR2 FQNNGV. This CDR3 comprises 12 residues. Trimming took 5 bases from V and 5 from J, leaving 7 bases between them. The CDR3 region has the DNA TGTGCCAGCAGCCGGACAGACAATGAGCAGTTCTTC. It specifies CASSRTDNEQFF.

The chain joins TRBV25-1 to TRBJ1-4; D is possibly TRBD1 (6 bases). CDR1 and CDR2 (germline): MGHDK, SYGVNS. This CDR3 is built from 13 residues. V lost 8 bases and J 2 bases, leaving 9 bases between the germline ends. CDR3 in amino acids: CASAQGTNEKLFF. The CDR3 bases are TGTGCCAGCGCCCAGGGGACTAATGAAAAACTGTTTTTT.

CDR3 sequence: CASSPSGHLNTEAFF. The CDR3 DNA sequence: TGTGCCAGCAGCCCCTCGGGACACTTGAACACTGAAGCTTTCTTT. The chain is built from TRBV9 and TRBJ1-1; a weak D match, TRBD1 (6 bases). Trimming took 4 bases from V and 0 from J, leaving 13 bases between them. Germline-derived CDR1 and CDR2 are SGDLS and YYNGEE. The CDR3 spans 15 residues.

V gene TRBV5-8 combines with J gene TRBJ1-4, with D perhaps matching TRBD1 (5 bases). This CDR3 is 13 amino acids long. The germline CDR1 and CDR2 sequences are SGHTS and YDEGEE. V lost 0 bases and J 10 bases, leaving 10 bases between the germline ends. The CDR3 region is CASSLEQGRKLFF. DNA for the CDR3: TGTGCCAGCAGCTTGGAGCAGGGCCGAAAACTGTTTTTT.

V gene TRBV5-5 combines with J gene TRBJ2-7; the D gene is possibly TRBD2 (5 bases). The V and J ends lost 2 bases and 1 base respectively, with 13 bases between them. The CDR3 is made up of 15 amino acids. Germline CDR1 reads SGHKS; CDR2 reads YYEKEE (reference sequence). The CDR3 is CASSFLPGDSYEQYF. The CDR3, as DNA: TGTGCCAGCAGCTTCCTGCCCGGGGATTCCTACGAGCAGTACTTC.

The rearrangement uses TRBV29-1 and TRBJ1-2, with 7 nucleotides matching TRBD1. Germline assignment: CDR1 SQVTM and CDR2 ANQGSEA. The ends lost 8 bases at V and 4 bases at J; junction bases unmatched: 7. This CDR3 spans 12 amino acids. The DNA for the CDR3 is TGCAGCACAAACAGGGGTGGCTATGGCTACACCTTC. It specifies CSTNRGGYGYTF.

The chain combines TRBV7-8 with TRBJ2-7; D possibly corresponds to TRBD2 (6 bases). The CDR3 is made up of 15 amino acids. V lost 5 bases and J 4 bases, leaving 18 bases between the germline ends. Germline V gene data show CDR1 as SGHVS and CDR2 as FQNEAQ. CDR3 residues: CASSPRRDGRYEQYF. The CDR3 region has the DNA TGTGCCAGCAGCCCTCGGAGGGACGGGAGATACGAGCAGTACTTC.

The DNA for the CDR3 is TGCGCCAGCAGCCAAGATATAGGAGGTCGTAAGCCCCAGCATTTT. Protein: CASSQDIGGRKPQHF. The chain combines TRBV4-3 with TRBJ1-5, with unresolved D. The CDR3 consists of 15 residues. Trimming cost V 0 bases and J 8 bases, with 14 bases left between them. Germline V gene sequence: CDR1 LGHNA, CDR2 YSLEER.

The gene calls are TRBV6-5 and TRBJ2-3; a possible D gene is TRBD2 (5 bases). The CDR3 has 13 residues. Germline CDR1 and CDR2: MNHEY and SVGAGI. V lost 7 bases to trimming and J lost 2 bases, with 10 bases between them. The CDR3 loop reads CASTERATDTQYF. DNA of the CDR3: TGTGCCAGCACCGAGAGGGCCACAGATACGCAGTATTTT.

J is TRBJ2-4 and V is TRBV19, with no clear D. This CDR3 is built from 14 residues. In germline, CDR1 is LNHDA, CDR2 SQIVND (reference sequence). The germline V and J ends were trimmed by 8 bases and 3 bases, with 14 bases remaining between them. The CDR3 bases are TGTGCCAGTCAAGATGGCAGGCGCAAAAACATTCAGTACTTC. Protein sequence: CASQDGRRKNIQYF.

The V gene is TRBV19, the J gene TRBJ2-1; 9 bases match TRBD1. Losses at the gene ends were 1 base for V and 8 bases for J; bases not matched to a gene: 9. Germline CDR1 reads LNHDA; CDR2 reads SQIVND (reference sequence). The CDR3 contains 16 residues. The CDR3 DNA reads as TGTGCCAGTAGTATAGTCGACAGGGGGTCCAGGGATGAGCAGTTCTTC. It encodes CASSIVDRGSRDEQFF.

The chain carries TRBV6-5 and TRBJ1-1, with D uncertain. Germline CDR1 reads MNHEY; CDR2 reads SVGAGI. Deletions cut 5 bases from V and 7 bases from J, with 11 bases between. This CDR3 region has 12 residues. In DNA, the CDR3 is TGTGCCAGCAGTGCCCAGAGGAATGAAGCTTTCTTT. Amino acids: CASSAQRNEAFF.